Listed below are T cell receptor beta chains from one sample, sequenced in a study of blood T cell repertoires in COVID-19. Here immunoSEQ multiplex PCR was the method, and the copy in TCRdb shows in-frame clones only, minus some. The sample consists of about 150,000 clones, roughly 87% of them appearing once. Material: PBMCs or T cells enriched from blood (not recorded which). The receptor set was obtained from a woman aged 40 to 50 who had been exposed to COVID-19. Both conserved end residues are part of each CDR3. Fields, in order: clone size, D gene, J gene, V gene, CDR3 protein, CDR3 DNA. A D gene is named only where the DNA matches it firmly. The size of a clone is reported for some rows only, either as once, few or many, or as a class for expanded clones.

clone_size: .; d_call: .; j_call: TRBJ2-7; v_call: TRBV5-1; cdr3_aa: CASSLEASSEQYF; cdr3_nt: TGCGCCAGCAGCTTGGAGGCTAGCTCGGAGCAGTACTTC
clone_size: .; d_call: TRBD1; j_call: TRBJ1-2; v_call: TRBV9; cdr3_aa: CASSVGTGGRSGYTF; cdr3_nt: TGTGCCAGCAGCGTCGGGACAGGGGGCCGAAGTGGCTACACCTTC
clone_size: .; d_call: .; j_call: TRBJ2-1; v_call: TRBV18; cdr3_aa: CASIPTGTNSYNEQFF; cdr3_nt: TGTGCCAGCATCCCGACAGGCACTAACTCCTACAATGAGCAGTTCTTC
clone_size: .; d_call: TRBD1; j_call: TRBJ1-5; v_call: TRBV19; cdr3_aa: CASSMTGNNQPQHF; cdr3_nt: TGTGCCAGTAGTATGACAGGGAACAATCAGCCCCAGCATTTT
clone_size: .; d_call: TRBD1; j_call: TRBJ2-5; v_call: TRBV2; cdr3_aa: CASHRDSQETQYF; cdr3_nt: TGTGCCAGCCACCGGGACAGCCAAGAGACCCAGTACTTC
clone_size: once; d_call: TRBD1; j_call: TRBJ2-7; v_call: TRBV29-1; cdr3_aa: CSVIRTGGYEQYF; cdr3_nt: TGCAGCGTTATCAGGACAGGGGGCTACGAGCAGTACTTC
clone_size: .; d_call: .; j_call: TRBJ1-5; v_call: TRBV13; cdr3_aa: CASSKAGNHQPQHF; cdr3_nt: TGTGCCAGCAGCAAAGCAGGGAATCATCAGCCCCAGCATTTT
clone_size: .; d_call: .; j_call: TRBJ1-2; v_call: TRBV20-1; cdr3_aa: CSASQGIYGYTF; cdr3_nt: TGCAGTGCTAGTCAGGGGATCTATGGCTACACCTTC
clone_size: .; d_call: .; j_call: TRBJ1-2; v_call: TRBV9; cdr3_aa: CASSTSRDTNYGYTF; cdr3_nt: TGTGCCAGCAGCACCTCCAGGGATACTAACTATGGCTACACCTTC
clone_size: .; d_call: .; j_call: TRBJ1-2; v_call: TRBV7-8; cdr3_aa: CASSFGVDGYTF; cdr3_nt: TGTGCCAGCAGCTTCGGGGTTGATGGCTACACCTTC
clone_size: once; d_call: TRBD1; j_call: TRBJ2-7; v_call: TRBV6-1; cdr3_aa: CASSEGTGATYEQYF; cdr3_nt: TGTGCCAGCAGTGAGGGGACAGGGGCCACCTACGAGCAGTACTTC
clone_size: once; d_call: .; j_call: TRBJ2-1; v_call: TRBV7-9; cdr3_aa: CASSAGQGGNEQFF; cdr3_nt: TGTGCCAGCAGCGCTGGCCAGGGTGGCAATGAGCAGTTCTTC
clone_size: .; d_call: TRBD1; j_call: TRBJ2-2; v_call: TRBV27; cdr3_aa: CASRTGSGELFF; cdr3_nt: TGTGCCAGCAGGACAGGGTCCGGGGAGCTGTTTTTT
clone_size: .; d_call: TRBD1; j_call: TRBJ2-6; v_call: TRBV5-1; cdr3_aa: CASSLVAGGSSGANVLTF; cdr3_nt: TGCGCCAGCAGCTTGGTCGCAGGGGGCAGTTCTGGGGCCAACGTCCTGACTTTC
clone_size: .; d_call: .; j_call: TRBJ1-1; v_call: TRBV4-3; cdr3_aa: CASSQEWAGGMNTEAFF; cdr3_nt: TGCGCCAGCAGCCAAGAATGGGCCGGGGGTATGAACACTGAAGCTTTCTTT
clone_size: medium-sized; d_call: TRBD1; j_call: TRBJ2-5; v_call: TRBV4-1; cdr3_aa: CASSHGQGEGTQYF; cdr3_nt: TGCGCCAGCAGCCACGGGCAGGGGGAAGGGACCCAGTACTTC
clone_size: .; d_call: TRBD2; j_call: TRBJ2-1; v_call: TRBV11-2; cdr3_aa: CASSLGGLAGASFYNEQFF; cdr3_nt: TGTGCCAGCAGCTTAGGGGGACTAGCTGGAGCCAGCTTCTACAATGAGCAGTTCTTC
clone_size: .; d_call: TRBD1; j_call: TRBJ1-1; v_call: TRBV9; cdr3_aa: CASSVGTGVPNTEAFF; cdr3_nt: TGTGCCAGCAGCGTAGGGACAGGGGTACCGAACACTGAAGCTTTCTTT
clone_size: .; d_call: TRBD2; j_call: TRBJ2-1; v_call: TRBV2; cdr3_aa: CASSEAGGWDEQFF; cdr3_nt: TGTGCCAGCAGTGAAGCGGGAGGGTGGGATGAGCAGTTCTTC
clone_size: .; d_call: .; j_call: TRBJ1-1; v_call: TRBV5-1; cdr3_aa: CASSLPGQTEAFF; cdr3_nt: TGCGCCAGCAGCCTACCGGGACAAACTGAAGCTTTCTTT
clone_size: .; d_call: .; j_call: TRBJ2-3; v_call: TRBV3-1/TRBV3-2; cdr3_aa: CASSQDLTGGTDTQYF; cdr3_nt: TGTGCCAGCAGCCAAGATCTTACGGGGGGCACAGATACGCAGTATTTT
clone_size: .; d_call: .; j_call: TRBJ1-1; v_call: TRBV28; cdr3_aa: CASSPPGGTSFF; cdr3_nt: TGTGCCAGCAGCCCGCCCGGGGGGACGTCTTTCTTT
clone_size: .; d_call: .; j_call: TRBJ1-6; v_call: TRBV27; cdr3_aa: CASSLYGGLNDQPLHF; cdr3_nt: TGTGCCAGCAGTTTATACGGGGGACTCAACGATCAACCCCTCCACTTT
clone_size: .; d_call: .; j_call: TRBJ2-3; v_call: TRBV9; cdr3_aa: CASSVGGRGNTDTQYF; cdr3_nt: TGTGCCAGCAGCGTAGGGGGCAGGGGAAACACAGATACGCAGTATTTT
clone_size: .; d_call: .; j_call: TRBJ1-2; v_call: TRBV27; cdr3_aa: CASSFLLGHGFTF; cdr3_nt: TGTGCCAGCAGTTTCCTACTGGGCCACGGTTTCACCTTC
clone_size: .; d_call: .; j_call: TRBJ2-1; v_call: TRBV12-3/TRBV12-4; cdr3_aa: CASSPTRGQQFF; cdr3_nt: TGTGCCAGCAGTCCTACCAGGGGACAGCAGTTCTTC